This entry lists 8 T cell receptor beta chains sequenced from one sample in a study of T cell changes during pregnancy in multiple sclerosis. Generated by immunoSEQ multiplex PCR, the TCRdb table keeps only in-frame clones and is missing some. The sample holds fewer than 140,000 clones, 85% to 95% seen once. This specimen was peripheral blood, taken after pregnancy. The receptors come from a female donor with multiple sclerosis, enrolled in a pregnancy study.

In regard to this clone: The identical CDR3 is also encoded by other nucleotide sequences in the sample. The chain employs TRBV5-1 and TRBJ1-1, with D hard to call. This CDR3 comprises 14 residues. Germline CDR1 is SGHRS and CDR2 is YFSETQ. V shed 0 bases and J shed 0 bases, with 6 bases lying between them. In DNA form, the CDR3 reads TGCGCCAGCAGCTTGGACGGGGTGAACACTGAAGCTTTCTTT. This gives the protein CASSLDGVNTEAFF. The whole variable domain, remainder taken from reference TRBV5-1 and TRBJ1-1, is KAGVTQTPRYLIKTRGQQVTLSCSPISGHRSVSWYQQTPGQGLQFLFEYFSETQRNKGNFPGRFSGRQFSNSRSEMNVSTLELGDSALYLCASSLDGVNTEAFFGQGTRLTVV.

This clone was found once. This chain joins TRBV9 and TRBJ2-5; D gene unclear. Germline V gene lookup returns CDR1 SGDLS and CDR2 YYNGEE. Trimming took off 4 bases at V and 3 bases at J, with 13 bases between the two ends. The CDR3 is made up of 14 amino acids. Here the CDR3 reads CASSPAAVKETQYF. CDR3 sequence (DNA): TGTGCCAGCAGCCCGGCGGCAGTTAAAGAGACCCAGTACTTC. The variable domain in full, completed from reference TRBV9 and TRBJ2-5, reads DSGVTQTPKHLITATGQRVTLRCSPRSGDLSVYWYQQSLDQGLQFLIQYYNGEERAKGNILERFSAQQFPDLHSELNLSSLELGDSALYFCASSPAAVKETQYFGPGTRLLVL.

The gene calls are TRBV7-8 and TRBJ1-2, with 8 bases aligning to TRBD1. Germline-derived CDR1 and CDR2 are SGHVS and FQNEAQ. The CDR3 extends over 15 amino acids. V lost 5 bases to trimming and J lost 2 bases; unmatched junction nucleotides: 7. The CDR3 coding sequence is TGTGCCAGCAGCCGACAGGGGCGGTCGAACTATGGCTACACCTTC. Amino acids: CASSRQGRSNYGYTF. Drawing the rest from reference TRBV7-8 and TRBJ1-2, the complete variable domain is GAGVSQSPRYKVAKRGQDVALRCDPISGHVSLFWYQQALGQGPEFLTYFQNEAQLDKSGLPSDRFFAERPEGSVSTLKIQRTQQEDSAVYLCASSRQGRSNYGYTFGSGTRLTVV.

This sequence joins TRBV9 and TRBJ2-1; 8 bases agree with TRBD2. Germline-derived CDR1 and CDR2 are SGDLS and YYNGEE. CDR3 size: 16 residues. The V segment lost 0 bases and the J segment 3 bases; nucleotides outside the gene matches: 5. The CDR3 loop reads CASSVAAGAVYNEQFF. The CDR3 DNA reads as TGTGCCAGCAGCGTAGCAGCGGGAGCCGTCTACAATGAGCAGTTCTTC.

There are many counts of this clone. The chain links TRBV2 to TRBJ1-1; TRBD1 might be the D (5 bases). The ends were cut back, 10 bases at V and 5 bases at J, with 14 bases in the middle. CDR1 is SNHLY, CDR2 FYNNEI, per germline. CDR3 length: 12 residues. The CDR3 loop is CAIRRGETEAFF. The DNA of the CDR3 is TGTGCCATACGTCGGGGGGAGACTGAAGCTTTCTTT.

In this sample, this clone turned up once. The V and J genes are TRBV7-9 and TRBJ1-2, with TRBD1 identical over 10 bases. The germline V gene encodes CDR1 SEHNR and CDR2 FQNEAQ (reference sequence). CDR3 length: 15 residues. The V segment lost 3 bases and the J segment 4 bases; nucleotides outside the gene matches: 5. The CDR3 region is CASSFSTGGSYGYTF. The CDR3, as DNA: TGTGCCAGCAGCTTTTCGACAGGGGGCTCCTATGGCTACACCTTC.

The chain's CDR3 is CASSPPKRTNNQPQHF. The CDR3 coding sequence is TGTGCCAGCTCACCGCCGAAAAGGACAAATAATCAGCCCCAGCATTTT. This chain uses TRBV18 with TRBJ1-5; maybe TRBD1 (5 bases). V shed 3 bases and J shed 4 bases, with 16 bases lying between them. The CDR3 is 16 amino acids. Germline loops: CDR1 KGHSH, CDR2 LQKENI.

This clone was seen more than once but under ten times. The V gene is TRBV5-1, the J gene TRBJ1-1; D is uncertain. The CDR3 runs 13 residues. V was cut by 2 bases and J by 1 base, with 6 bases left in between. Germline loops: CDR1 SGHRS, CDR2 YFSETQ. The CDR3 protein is CASSFAGNTEAFF. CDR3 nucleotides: TGCGCCAGCAGCTTCGCCGGGAACACTGAAGCTTTCTTT. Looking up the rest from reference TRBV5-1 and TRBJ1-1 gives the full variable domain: KAGVTQTPRYLIKTRGQQVTLSCSPISGHRSVSWYQQTPGQGLQFLFEYFSETQRNKGNFPGRFSGRQFSNSRSEMNVSTLELGDSALYLCASSFAGNTEAFFGQGTRLTVV.